This TCR beta chain is from a study of post-analysis software for immune sequencing data. Findings and limits, study-wide: Four or five TRBV segments (TRBV5-6, TRBV5-1 and TRBV20-1 among them) occurred more frequently in patients than in controls. Multiple sclerosis was associated with a significant reduction in normalized Chao1 diversity relative to controls.

Concerning this clonotype itself: Antigen specificity is unknown.

The CDR3 has 15 residues. Between the trimmed V and J ends, which lost 2 bases and 3 bases, there was a span of 14 bases. Germline V CDR1 and CDR2: MNHEY, SMNVEV (reference sequence). The TCR beta cDNA libraries contained unique molecular identifiers. TCRdb recomputed calls from the PCR reads with MiXCR, one row per CDR3 protein. The table lists about 820,000 distinct CDR3 sequences, about 53% of them singletons. Sequenced material: blood. This rearrangement joins TRBV27 to TRBJ2-7; D assignment may be TRBD1 or TRBD2 (5 bases each). The TCR sequence derives from a girl aged 10 to 17 with multiple sclerosis. The chain's CDR3 is CASSLRDGSFYEQYF. The CDR3 DNA follows: TGTGCCAGCAGTTTAAGGGACGGATCCTTCTACGAGCAGTACTTC.